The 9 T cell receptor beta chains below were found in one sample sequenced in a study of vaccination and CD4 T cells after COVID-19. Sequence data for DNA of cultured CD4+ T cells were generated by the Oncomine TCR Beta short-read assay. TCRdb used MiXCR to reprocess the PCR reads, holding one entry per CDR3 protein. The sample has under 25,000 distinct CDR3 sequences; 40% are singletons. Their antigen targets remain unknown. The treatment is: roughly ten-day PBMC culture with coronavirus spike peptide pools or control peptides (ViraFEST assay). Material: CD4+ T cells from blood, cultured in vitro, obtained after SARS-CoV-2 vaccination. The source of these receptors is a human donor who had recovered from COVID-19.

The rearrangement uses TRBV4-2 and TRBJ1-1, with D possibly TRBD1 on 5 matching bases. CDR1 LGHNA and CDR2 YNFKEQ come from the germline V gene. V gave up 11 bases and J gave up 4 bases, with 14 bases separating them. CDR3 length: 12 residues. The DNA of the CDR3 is TGTGCCTCCCGGCGGGGGACCACTGAAGCTTTCTTT. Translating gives CASRRGTTEAFF.

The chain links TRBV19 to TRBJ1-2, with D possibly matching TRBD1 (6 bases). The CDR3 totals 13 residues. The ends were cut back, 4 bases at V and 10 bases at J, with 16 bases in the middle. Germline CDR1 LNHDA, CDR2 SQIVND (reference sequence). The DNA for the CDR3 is TGTGCCAGTAGTAGCCAGGGGCCAATTGACTACACCTTC. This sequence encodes CASSSQGPIDYTF.

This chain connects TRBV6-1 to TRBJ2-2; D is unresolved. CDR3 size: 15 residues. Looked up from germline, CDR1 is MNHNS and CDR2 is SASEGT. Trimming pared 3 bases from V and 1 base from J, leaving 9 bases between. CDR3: CASSDTPGNTGELFF. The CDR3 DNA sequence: TGTGCCAGCAGTGATACTCCGGGGAACACCGGGGAGCTGTTTTTT.

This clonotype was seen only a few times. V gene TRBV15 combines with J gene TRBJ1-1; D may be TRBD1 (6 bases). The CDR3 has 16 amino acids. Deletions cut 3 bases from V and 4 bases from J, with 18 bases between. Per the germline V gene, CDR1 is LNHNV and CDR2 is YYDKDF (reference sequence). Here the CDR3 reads CATSRDYLQGGTEAFF. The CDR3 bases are TGTGCCACCAGCAGGGACTACTTACAGGGCGGCACTGAAGCTTTCTTT.

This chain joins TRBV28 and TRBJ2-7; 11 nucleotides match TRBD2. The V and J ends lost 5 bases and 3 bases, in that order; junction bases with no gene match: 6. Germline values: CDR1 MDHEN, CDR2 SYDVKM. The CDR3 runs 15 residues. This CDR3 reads CASSPGLAGHYEQYF. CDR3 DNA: TGTGCCAGCAGTCCCGGACTAGCGGGCCACTACGAGCAGTACTTC.

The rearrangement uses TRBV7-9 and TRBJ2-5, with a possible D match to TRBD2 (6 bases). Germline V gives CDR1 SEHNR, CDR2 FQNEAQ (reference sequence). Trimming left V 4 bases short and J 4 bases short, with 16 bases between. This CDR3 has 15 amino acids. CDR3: CASSSAAGWAETQYF. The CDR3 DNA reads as TGTGCCAGCAGCTCCGCCGCGGGGTGGGCAGAGACCCAGTACTTC.

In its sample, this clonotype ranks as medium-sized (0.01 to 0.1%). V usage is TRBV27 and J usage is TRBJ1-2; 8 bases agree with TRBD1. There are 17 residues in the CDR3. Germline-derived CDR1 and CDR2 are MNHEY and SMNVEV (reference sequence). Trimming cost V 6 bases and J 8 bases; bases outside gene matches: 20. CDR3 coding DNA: TGTGCCAGCAGCCACAGGGGGGGGCCCCGAGTAAGGAGAGGCTACACCTTC. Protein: CASSHRGGPRVRRGYTF.

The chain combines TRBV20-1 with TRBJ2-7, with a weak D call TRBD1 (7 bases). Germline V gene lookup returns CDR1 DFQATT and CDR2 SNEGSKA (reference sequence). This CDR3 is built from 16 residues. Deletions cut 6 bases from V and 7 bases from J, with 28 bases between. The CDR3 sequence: CSAAERGRGALREQYF. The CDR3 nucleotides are TGCAGTGCAGCAGAGAGGGGCAGGGGGGCTTTACGAGAGCAGTACTTC.

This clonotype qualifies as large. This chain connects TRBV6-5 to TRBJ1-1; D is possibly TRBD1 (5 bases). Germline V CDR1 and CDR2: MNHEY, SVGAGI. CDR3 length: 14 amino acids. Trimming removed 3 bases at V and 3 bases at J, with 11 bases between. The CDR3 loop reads CASSYSGMYTEAFF. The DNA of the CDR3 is TGTGCCAGCAGTTATTCAGGGATGTACACTGAAGCTTTCTTT.